The rows below give T cell receptor beta chains drawn from one sample of a study of T cell repertoires in cytomegalovirus infection. TCRdb processed the reads anew with MiXCR; each CDR3 protein has one entry. The sample includes 800,000 to 950,000 distinct CDR3 sequences, about 30% of them seen just once. Their target antigens are unknown. Sample: cultured CD8+ T cells from PBMCs, taken from culture after CMV antigen stimulation. These receptors came from a human donor in good health (CMV status not recorded). Some clones in this sample may be carry-over from other donors' samples. CDR3s include the opening cysteine and the closing phenylalanine or tryptophan. A D gene is named only where the DNA matches it firmly. Clone sizes are given selectively: once, few, many, or a class where the clone is expanded.

cdr3_aa cdr3_nt clone_size j_call d_call v_call
CASSLYRGEVIDTQYF TGTGCCAGCAGCTTATACCGGGGGGAGGTGATAGATACGCAGTATTTT many TRBJ2-3 TRBD2 TRBV7-2
CSAPSGGPTDTQYF TGCAGTGCCCCAAGCGGGGGACCAACAGATACGCAGTATTTT - TRBJ2-3 TRBD2 TRBV20-1
CASKFGDTQYF TGTGCCAGCAAATTCGGAGATACGCAGTATTTT many TRBJ2-3 - TRBV7-6
CASSGLAGADYNEQFF TGTGCCAGCAGCGGCCTAGCGGGCGCTGACTACAATGAGCAGTTCTTC - TRBJ2-1 TRBD2 TRBV7-3
CASSPPGQGNEQFF TGTGCCAGCAGTCCCCCGGGACAGGGTAATGAGCAGTTCTTC few TRBJ2-1 TRBD1 TRBV27
CAIRGTGPGYTF TGTGCCATCAGAGGGACAGGGCCTGGCTACACCTTC - TRBJ1-2 TRBD1 TRBV10-3
CASSQRMGGSYNEQFF TGTGCCAGCAGCCAACGAATGGGGGGCTCCTACAATGAGCAGTTCTTC - TRBJ2-1 - TRBV14
CASSLSVVRTEAFF TGTGCCAGCAGTTTATCTGTGGTGAGAACTGAAGCTTTCTTT - TRBJ1-1 - TRBV27
CASSFPGGFNEQFF TGTGCCAGCAGTTTCCCGGGGGGCTTCAATGAGCAGTTCTTC - TRBJ2-1 - TRBV12-3/TRBV12-4
CASSLAGTGIYEQYF TGTGCCAGCAGCTTAGCTGGGACAGGGATTTACGAGCAGTACTTC - TRBJ2-7 TRBD1 TRBV7-9
CATGRTGANQPQHF TGTGCCACCGGACGGACAGGAGCAAATCAGCCCCAGCATTTT few TRBJ1-5 TRBD1 TRBV24-1
CASSYLSTGNTEAFF TGTGCCAGCAGTTACCTGTCGACAGGGAACACTGAAGCTTTCTTT few TRBJ1-1 - TRBV27
CSVEDPFGGTYQETQYF TGCAGCGTTGAAGATCCCTTTGGAGGGACGTACCAAGAGACCCAGTACTTC few TRBJ2-5 - TRBV29-1
CASTGGDSNQPQHF TGTGCCAGCACCGGAGGGGATAGCAATCAGCCCCAGCATTTT - TRBJ1-5 - TRBV6-1
CASSFQEGLNTEAFF TGTGCCAGCAGCTTCCAGGAAGGACTGAACACTGAAGCTTTCTTT - TRBJ1-1 - TRBV7-6
CASSLCAMNTEAFF TGTGCCAGCAGCTTATGTGCGATGAACACTGAAGCTTTCTTT - TRBJ1-1 - TRBV7-6
CSATASESYEQYF TGCAGTGCTACAGCTAGTGAGTCCTACGAGCAGTACTTC - TRBJ2-7 - TRBV20-1
CASSLAAGLNEQYF TGTGCCAGCAGCTTAGCTGCAGGGCTCAACGAGCAGTACTTC few TRBJ2-7 - TRBV7-6
CASSFHVNTEAFF TGTGCCAGCAGTTTTCATGTGAACACTGAAGCTTTCTTT few TRBJ1-1 - TRBV12-3/TRBV12-4
CASSLWVQGGNTEAFF TGTGCCAGCAGCCTATGGGTCCAGGGTGGGAACACTGAAGCTTTCTTT few TRBJ1-1 - TRBV2
CASSQGTTTDTQYF TGTGCCAGCAGCCAAGGGACCACCACAGATACGCAGTATTTT - TRBJ2-3 - TRBV6-6
CASSPPGSKGFF TGTGCCAGCAGCCCACCTGGGAGTAAAGGGTTCTTC - TRBJ2-1 - TRBV9
CASIRPWGDRGTEKLFF TGTGCCAGCATTCGGCCTTGGGGGGATAGGGGAACCGAAAAACTGTTTTTT - TRBJ1-4 - TRBV6-6
CASSEGMGADTQYF TGTGCCAGCAGTGAAGGAATGGGAGCAGATACGCAGTATTTT few TRBJ2-3 - TRBV6-1
CASSPLPLTGGEKNIQYF TGTGCCAGCAGTCCCCTCCCGTTGACAGGGGGCGAGAAAAACATTCAGTACTTC many TRBJ2-4 TRBD1 TRBV14
CASSPLSRRDEKLFF TGTGCCAGCAGTCCTCTGTCCCGTCGGGATGAAAAACTGTTTTTT few TRBJ1-4 - TRBV27